A single sample gave rise to the 4 T cell receptor beta chains below, sequenced in a study of blood T cell repertoires in COVID-19. Assay used: immunoSEQ multiplex PCR; TCRdb lists only in-frame clones, some missing. In the table there are 89,000 or so clones, 85% of which are singletons. The sequencing input was peripheral blood. Receptor source: a man older than 75 with acute or convalescent COVID-19.

The chain links TRBV5-1 to TRBJ2-7, with 12 bases identical to TRBD2. The CDR3 consists of 16 residues. J gave up 2 bases and V 4 bases, and 7 bases lay outside the gene matches. The germline CDR1 and CDR2 sequences are SGHRS and YFSETQ. The CDR3 sequence is CASSPETSGRAYEQYF. For the CDR3, the DNA is TGCGCCAGCAGCCCCGAGACTAGCGGGAGAGCCTACGAGCAGTACTTC.

This rearrangement joins TRBV5-1 to TRBJ2-3, with D possibly being TRBD2 (5 bases). Deletions cut 0 bases from V and 0 bases from J, with 8 bases between. This CDR3 comprises 15 residues. CDR1 SGHRS and CDR2 YFSETQ come from the germline V gene. CDR3 loop: CASSLGAASTDTQYF. DNA for the CDR3: TGCGCCAGCAGCTTGGGAGCGGCTAGCACAGATACGCAGTATTTT. The full variable domain, completed using reference TRBV5-1 and TRBJ2-3, is KAGVTQTPRYLIKTRGQQVTLSCSPISGHRSVSWYQQTPGQGLQFLFEYFSETQRNKGNFPGRFSGRQFSNSRSEMNVSTLELGDSALYLCASSLGAASTDTQYFGPGTRLTVL.

The CDR3 here is CASSQEIGLAGHEQFF. CDR3 nucleotides: TGTGCCAGCAGCCAAGAAATAGGTCTAGCGGGCCATGAGCAGTTCTTC. This rearrangement joins TRBV14 to TRBJ2-1, with 8 bases identical to TRBD2. V shed 0 bases, J shed 8 bases, and the junction held 9 bases outside the gene matches. Germline lookup yields CDR1 SGHDN and CDR2 FVKESK. The CDR3 consists of 16 residues. Supplemented by reference TRBV14 and TRBJ2-1, the full variable domain reads EAGVTQFPSHSVIEKGQTVTLRCDPISGHDNLYWYRRVMGKEIKFLLHFVKESKQDESGMPNNRFLAERTGGTYSTLKVQPAELEDSGVYFCASSQEIGLAGHEQFFGPGTRLTVL.

The chain has TRBV7-9 and TRBJ2-7; the match to TRBD1 covers 12 bases. The CDR3 consists of 15 residues. Germline trimming cut 5 bases from V and 6 bases from J; bases unmatched to any gene: 8. Germline V gene sequence: CDR1 SEHNR, CDR2 FQNEAQ (reference sequence). The CDR3 DNA is TGTGCCAGCAGCCCCGGGACAGGGGGCCTATCCGAGCAGTACTTC. It encodes CASSPGTGGLSEQYF.